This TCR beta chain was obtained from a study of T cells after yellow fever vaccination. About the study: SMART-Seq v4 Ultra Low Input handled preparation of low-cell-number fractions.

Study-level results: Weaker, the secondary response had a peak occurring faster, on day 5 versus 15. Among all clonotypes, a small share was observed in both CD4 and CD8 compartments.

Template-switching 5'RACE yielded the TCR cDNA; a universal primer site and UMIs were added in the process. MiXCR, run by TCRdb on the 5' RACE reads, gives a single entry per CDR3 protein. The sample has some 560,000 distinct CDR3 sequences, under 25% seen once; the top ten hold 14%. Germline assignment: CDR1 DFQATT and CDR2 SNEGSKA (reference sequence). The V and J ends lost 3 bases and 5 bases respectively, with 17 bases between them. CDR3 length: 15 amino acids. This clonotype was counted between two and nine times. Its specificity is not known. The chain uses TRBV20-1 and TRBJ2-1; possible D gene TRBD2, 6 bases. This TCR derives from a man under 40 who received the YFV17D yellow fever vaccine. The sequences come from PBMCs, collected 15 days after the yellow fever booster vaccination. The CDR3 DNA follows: TGCAGTGCTAGGTCGACTAGGGCCCCTCACAATGAGCAGTTCTTC. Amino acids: CSARSTRAPHNEQFF.